This TCR beta chain was retrieved from a study of shared clonotypes between healthy human individuals. The overall study: With ages of 18 to 49, the donors were a couple of women and three men.

Study-wide findings and caveats: Collection of samples was limited to blood; tissue repertoires likely differ. Around 5.4% of naive CD4 clonotypes were common to a handful of donors.

With respect to this clone: Its antigen is as yet unknown.

From germline, CDR1 is SGHVS and CDR2 FQNEAQ. This CDR3 is 13 amino acids long. V lost 3 bases, J lost 11 bases, and 7 bases stayed unmatched. It was about 190 ng DNA, approximately 28,000 T cell genomes, that sorted-subset replicate PCRs used. Libraries were prepared by immunoSEQ multiplex PCR; TCRdb keeps only in-frame clonotypes and omits some of them. The sample includes 800,000 to 1,200,000 clones, 75% to 80% of them seen just once. The source material was memory CD4+ T cells from PBMCs. Regarding subset: CD45RA-negative fraction. This clonotype originated in a man aged 18 to 29 in good health. Some clones in this sample may be carry-over from other donors' samples. V and J are TRBV7-8 and TRBJ1-1, with 9 bases identical to TRBD1. The DNA for the CDR3 is TGTGCCAGCAGCTTCCGGGACAGGGTGAGCGCTTTCTTT. Its protein product is CASSFRDRVSAFF. The whole variable domain, filled in from reference TRBV7-8 and TRBJ1-1, reads GAGVSQSPRYKVAKRGQDVALRCDPISGHVSLFWYQQALGQGPEFLTYFQNEAQLDKSGLPSDRFFAERPEGSVSTLKIQRTQQEDSAVYLCASSFRDRVSAFFGQGTRLTVV.